The entry below describes one TCR beta chain. This clone appeared many times. Its antigen has not been determined. Gene names and germline sequences here are the mouse ones. The observed sequence ends 3 residues before the CDR3 terminus, with the missing tail filled in from the germline J gene. Distinct nucleotide sequences in the sample also encode this CDR3. The germline V gene (reference sequence) specifies FNHDT as CDR1 and SITEND as CDR2. Taken from cysteine to phenylalanine, the CDR3 has 15 residues. Sequencing covers 36 bases of the CDR3, shown here with the frame starting at base 1. V is reduced by 0 bases and J by 0 bases, leaving a spacing of 4 bases between them. This entry comes from a study of CD8+ T cells in alopecia areata (dated by TCRdb to between 2017 and 2018). For the study in its entirety: Skin from C3H/HeJ donors with spontaneous alopecia (roughly 6-12 months old) was grafted onto female C3H/HeJ recipients that were roughly 7-11 weeks old. The study used high-throughput TCRbeta sequencing to examine T cell clonal expansion in alopecia areata, in both the C3H/HeJ mouse model and human patients. Scalp tissue and sorted CD4+ and CD8+ peripheral blood T cells from patchy and totalis/universalis alopecia areata patients and from healthy controls were covered by human TCRbeta sequencing. Scalp clonality was compared across normal scalp (n=4), patchy alopecia areata scalp (n=8), and alopecia totalis/universalis scalp (n=8). The RNA source kit depended on sample type: the PAXgene miRNA kit for fixed scalp, the miRNeasy kit for PBMCs, and the RNeasy kit for mouse skin. Amplification of TCRbeta CDR3 regions was done by immunoSEQ multiplex PCR using 35 Vbeta forward primers and 13 Jbeta reverse primers. Overall study outcomes, separate from this receptor: TCR sequences shared between patients were less clear than in mice, possibly partly because of HLA diversity in the patient population. Unlike mouse skin, where gammadelta T cells dominate, normal human skin contains resident alphabeta T cells that get sequenced too, which complicates analysis of the scalp TCR repertoire. Compared with normal scalp, lesional scalp had higher clonality and more expanded CD8+ clones, particularly in alopecia totalis/universalis, a pattern that suggests antigenic drive.

Library generation was performed with the immunoSEQ multiplex PCR assay. RNA was extracted from all samples and reverse transcribed into cDNA as template for TCR sequencing. First-strand cDNA was synthesized with SuperScript III using a 2:1 mix of oligo-dT and random hexamers. A synthetic immune receptor repertoire was used to measure amplification bias, and any remaining bias was corrected computationally. Sequencing of the libraries was done on Illumina HiSeq with 60 bp reads that cover the CDR3, reading from J toward V. The source study handled its data this way. After raw reads were preprocessed to remove errors, the CDR3 was defined following IMGT conventions as running from the conserved cysteine to phenylalanine. Clonality was computed as 1 minus the Shannon entropy, with the entropy normalized by log2 of the number of productive unique TCRs. CD4 or CD8 identity of scalp clones was inferred by cross-referencing scalp TCRbeta sequences with sorted blood CD4 and CD8 repertoires. Held by TCRdb, this immuneACCESS table contains in-frame sequences only and omits some clones. Under half of the omission traces to an unresolved V gene where checked; the cause of the rest is unknown. The V and J calls and clone size come from that table; D and trimming were worked out from the DNA. This sample shows more than 250,000 clones, and none of them turns up only once. More than 0.95% of the sample lies in the top ten.

Cells from pooled mouse cutaneous lymph nodes were stained for CD4, CD8alpha, NKG2D, NKG2ACE and other markers and then sorted on a BD Influx. This receptor chain uses TRBV19 and TRBJ1-6; no confident D gene assignment can be made. TRBJ1-6 is given ORF status, its function remaining uncertain. The TCR comes from a C3H/HeJ mouse with alopecia areata. This mouse strain carries MHC haplotype H2-k. Sequenced sample: CD4+ T cells sorted from a lymph node. Here the CDR3 is given as CASSIGGSYNSPLYF. Partial CDR3 DNA: TGTGCCAGCAGTATAGGGGGTTCCTATAATTCGCCC.